The 11 T cell receptor beta chains below all came from one sample that was sequenced in a study of cytomegalovirus exposure and HLA in healthy donors. Profiled with immunoSEQ multiplex PCR; TCRdb holds only in-frame clones, not every one. The data contain 60,000 to 85,000 clones, over 95% of them singletons. The sample consisted of PBMCs. The source of these receptors is a woman aged 18-29 years in good health and CMV-seropositive.

V usage is TRBV30 and J usage is TRBJ2-7; 7 nucleotides agree with TRBD2. The CDR3 extends over 17 amino acids. V trimming: 0 bases; J trimming: 1 base; junction bases outside the gene matches: 12. Per the germline V gene, CDR1 is GTSNPN and CDR2 is SVGIG (reference sequence). The CDR3 DNA sequence: TGTGCCTGGAGTGTTGAACCAAGGGCGGGAGTGTCCTACGAGCAGTACTTC. Protein: CAWSVEPRAGVSYEQYF.

CDR3 region: CASSPQEGGAYNEQFF. CDR3 DNA: TGTGCCAGCAGTCCCCAGGAGGGCGGGGCCTACAATGAGCAGTTCTTC. The chain couples TRBV9 to TRBJ2-1; the D gene is possibly TRBD2 (6 bases). V lost 5 bases to trimming and J lost 2 bases, with 17 bases between them. CDR1 and CDR2 from the germline V gene are SGDLS and YYNGEE. The CDR3 has 16 amino acids.

The V call is TRBV29-1, the J call TRBJ2-1; TRBD1 matches 8 bases. V lost 7 bases to trimming and J lost 6 bases; unmatched junction nucleotides: 8. Germline CDR1 is SQVTM and CDR2 is ANQGSEA. There are 13 residues in the CDR3. The CDR3 DNA sequence: TGCAGCGGCAGACAGGGGCCGGGCAATGAGCAGTTCTTC. Its protein product is CSGRQGPGNEQFF.

This clone appeared once. This chain links TRBV19 with TRBJ1-5; D is unclear. Trimming cost V 6 bases and J 3 bases, with 24 bases left between them. The CDR3 has 18 residues. The germline V gene has CDR1 LNHDA and CDR2 SQIVND (reference sequence). CDR3 nucleotides: TGTGCCAGTAGGATCTCCGGTGGAGTCAAGCGGGACAATCAGCCCCAGCATTTT. Translating gives CASRISGGVKRDNQPQHF. The whole variable domain, remainder taken from reference TRBV19 and TRBJ1-5, is DGGITQSPKYLFRKEGQNVTLSCEQNLNHDAMYWYRQDPGQGLRLIYYSQIVNDFQKGDIAEGYSVSREKKESFPLTVTSAQKNPTAFYLCASRISGGVKRDNQPQHFGDGTRLSIL.

V usage is TRBV6-1 and J usage is TRBJ1-6, with D unclear. CDR1 MNHNS and CDR2 SASEGT come from the germline V gene. There are 18 residues in the CDR3. V dropped 0 bases and J dropped 0 bases, with 12 bases sitting between them. The CDR3 sequence: CASSEAWQVSSYNSPLHF. The CDR3 DNA sequence: TGTGCCAGCAGTGAAGCATGGCAGGTCAGCTCCTATAATTCACCCCTCCACTTT.

This rearrangement joins TRBV19 to TRBJ2-5, with D hard to call. Germline V CDR1 and CDR2: LNHDA, SQIVND (reference sequence). V was clipped by 5 bases and J by 0 bases, with 7 bases between them. The CDR3 contains 13 residues. The CDR3 loop reads CASSPGYQETQYF. DNA for the CDR3: TGTGCCAGTAGTCCCGGTTACCAAGAGACCCAGTACTTC. Drawing the rest from reference TRBV19 and TRBJ2-5, the complete variable domain is DGGITQSPKYLFRKEGQNVTLSCEQNLNHDAMYWYRQDPGQGLRLIYYSQIVNDFQKGDIAEGYSVSREKKESFPLTVTSAQKNPTAFYLCASSPGYQETQYFGPGTRLLVL.

A note on this clone: At one of its ends the junction is not consistent with the germline gene, which may arise from a read error. The V gene is TRBV29-1, the J gene TRBJ1-4; D is ambiguous. The CDR3 sequence is 8 residues long. Germline V CDR1 and CDR2: SQVTM, ANQGSEA. CDR3 nucleotides: TGCAGCGTTGAAGGTCCCCAGTTT. Its translation is CSVEGPQF.

This clone has just one count. The chain joins TRBV4-1 to TRBJ2-1, with TRBD2 matching 11 bases. The germline CDR1 and CDR2 sequences are MGHRA and YSYEKL. CDR3 length: 15 amino acids. The V gene end was trimmed by 5 bases and the J gene end by 6 bases; junction bases not matched to a gene: 6. The CDR3 sequence is CASSFSGRVGNEQFF. The DNA for the CDR3 is TGCGCCAGCAGCTTTAGCGGGAGGGTAGGCAATGAGCAGTTCTTC.

The chain uses TRBV10-3 and TRBJ2-5, with a tentative D call TRBD2 (5 bases). The germline gives CDR1 ENHRY, CDR2 SYGVKD. The CDR3 length is 13 residues. Trimming shortened V by 4 bases and J by 5 bases, and 11 bases separated the two germline ends. DNA of the CDR3: TGTGCCATCAGTGTGGGCGGGCAGGAGACCCAGTACTTC. Translated, it gives CAISVGGQETQYF.

The chain links TRBV20-1 to TRBJ2-3; a weak D match, TRBD2 (6 bases). Between the trimmed V and J ends, which lost 6 bases and 5 bases, there was a span of 9 bases. Germline V gene lookup returns CDR1 DFQATT and CDR2 SNEGSKA (reference sequence). The CDR3 contains 11 residues. The CDR3 bases are TGCAGTGCGCATAGCGGAGATACGCAGTATTTT. This translates into CSAHSGDTQYF.

The rearrangement links TRBV5-8 to TRBJ2-3, with 12 bases fitting TRBD2. This CDR3 is built from 18 residues. The trim removed 3 bases at V and 1 base at J, leaving 9 bases unmatched. From germline, CDR1 is SGHTS and CDR2 YDEGEE. CDR3 in DNA: TGTGCCAGCAGCTCCCGACTAGCGGGAGTGAGCCGCACAGATACGCAGTATTTT. This codes for CASSSRLAGVSRTDTQYF.